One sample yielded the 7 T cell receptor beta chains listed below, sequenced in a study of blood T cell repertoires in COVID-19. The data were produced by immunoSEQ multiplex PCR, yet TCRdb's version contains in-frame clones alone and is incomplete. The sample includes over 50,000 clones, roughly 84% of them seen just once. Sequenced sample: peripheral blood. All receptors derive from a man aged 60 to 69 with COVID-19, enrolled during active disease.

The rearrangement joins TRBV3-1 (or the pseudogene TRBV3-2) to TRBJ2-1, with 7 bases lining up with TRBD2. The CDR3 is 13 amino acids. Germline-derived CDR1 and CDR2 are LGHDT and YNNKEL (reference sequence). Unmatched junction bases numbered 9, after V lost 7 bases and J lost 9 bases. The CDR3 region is CASNAGLPGEQFF. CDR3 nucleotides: TGTGCCAGCAACGCGGGACTACCGGGTGAGCAGTTCTTC.

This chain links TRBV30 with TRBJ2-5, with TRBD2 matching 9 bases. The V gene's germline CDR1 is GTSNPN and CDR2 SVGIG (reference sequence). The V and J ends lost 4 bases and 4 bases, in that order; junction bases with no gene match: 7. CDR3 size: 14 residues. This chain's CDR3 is CAWNVAGVGETQYF. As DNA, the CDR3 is TGTGCCTGGAACGTAGCGGGAGTCGGAGAGACCCAGTACTTC.

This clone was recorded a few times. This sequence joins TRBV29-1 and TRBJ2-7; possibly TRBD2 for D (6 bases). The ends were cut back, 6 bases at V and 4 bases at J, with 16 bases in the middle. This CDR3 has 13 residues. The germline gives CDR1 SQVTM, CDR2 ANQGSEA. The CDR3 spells CSVRGEVGYEQYF. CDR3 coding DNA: TGCAGCGTCCGAGGGGAGGTGGGGTACGAGCAGTACTTC.

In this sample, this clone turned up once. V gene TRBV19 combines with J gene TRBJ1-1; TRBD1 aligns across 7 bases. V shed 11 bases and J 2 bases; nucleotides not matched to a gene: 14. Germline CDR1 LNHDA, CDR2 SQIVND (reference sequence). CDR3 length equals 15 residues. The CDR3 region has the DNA TGTGCCTGCAAAGACAGGGTCTTAGTTAACACTGAAGCTTTCTTT. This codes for CACKDRVLVNTEAFF.

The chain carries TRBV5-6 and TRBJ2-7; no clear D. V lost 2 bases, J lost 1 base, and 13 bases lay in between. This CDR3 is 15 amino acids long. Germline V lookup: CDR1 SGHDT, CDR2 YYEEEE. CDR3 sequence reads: CASSFSGPFSYEQYF. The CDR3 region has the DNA TGTGCCAGCAGCTTTTCCGGTCCTTTTTCCTACGAGCAGTACTTC.

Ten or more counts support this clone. DNA for the CDR3: TGTGCCAGCAGCCAAGACGGGAGCACTCCCTATGGCTACACCTTC. It codes for CASSQDGSTPYGYTF. The chain joins TRBV3-1 (or the pseudogene TRBV3-2) to TRBJ1-2; D gene ambiguous. CDR3 length: 15 residues. Looked up from germline, CDR1 is LGHDT and CDR2 is YNNKEL (reference sequence). Trimming stripped 0 bases from V and 4 bases from J, with 12 bases between.

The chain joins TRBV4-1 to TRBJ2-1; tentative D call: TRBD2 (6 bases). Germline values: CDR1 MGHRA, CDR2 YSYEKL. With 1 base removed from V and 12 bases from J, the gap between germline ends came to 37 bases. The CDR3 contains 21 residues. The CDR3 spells CASSQAKQVTVAVRAYIVQFF. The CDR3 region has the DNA TGCGCCAGCAGCCAAGCCAAACAGGTAACCGTAGCGGTGAGGGCCTACATAGTGCAGTTCTTC.